A selection of T cell receptor beta chains follows, all from one sample in a study of blood T cell repertoires in COVID-19. Sequenced by immunoSEQ multiplex PCR; TCRdb stores in-frame clones only, minus some. The repertoire holds 200,000 to 250,000 clones, with 65% to 90% as singletons. The sequenced material came from peripheral blood. The receptors here all came from a woman aged 70-85 years with COVID-19, enrolled during active disease. The CDR3 runs from the conserved cysteine through the conserved F or W. Fields, in order: D gene, V gene, clone size, J gene, CDR3 protein, CDR3 DNA. The D gene is left open where the match is weak. Clone sizes are given selectively: once, few, many, or a class where the clone is expanded.

d_gene: NA; v_gene: TRBV7-3; abundance: NA; j_gene: TRBJ2-5; CDR3aa: CASSPGVGETQYF; CDR3nt: TGTGCCAGCAGCCCCGGAGTGGGAGAGACCCAGTACTTC
d_gene: TRBD2; v_gene: TRBV2; abundance: once; j_gene: TRBJ2-7; CDR3aa: CASSGGLASYEQYF; CDR3nt: TGTGCCAGCAGTGGGGGACTAGCGAGCTACGAGCAGTACTTC
d_gene: TRBD1; v_gene: TRBV2; abundance: NA; j_gene: TRBJ2-2; CDR3aa: CASSGQGGTGELFF; CDR3nt: TGTGCCAGCAGTGGACAGGGCGGCACCGGGGAGCTGTTTTTT
d_gene: NA; v_gene: TRBV21-1; abundance: once; j_gene: TRBJ2-4; CDR3aa: CASSKDLELAKNIQYF; CDR3nt: TGTGCCAGCAGCAAAGACCTAGAACTAGCCAAAAACATTCAGTACTTC
d_gene: TRBD1; v_gene: TRBV5-1; abundance: NA; j_gene: TRBJ1-2; CDR3aa: CASSLALDRGNYGYTF; CDR3nt: TGCGCCAGCAGCTTAGCCCTGGACAGGGGGAACTATGGCTACACCTTC
d_gene: NA; v_gene: TRBV7-9; abundance: once; j_gene: TRBJ1-3; CDR3aa: CASSFESPRTIYF; CDR3nt: TGTGCCAGCAGCTTTGAGTCCCCGCGCACCATATATTTT
d_gene: TRBD2; v_gene: TRBV7-2; abundance: NA; j_gene: TRBJ2-1; CDR3aa: CASSSTRDYYNEQFF; CDR3nt: TGTGCCAGCAGCTCTACCCGGGACTACTACAATGAGCAGTTCTTC
d_gene: TRBD1; v_gene: TRBV6-5; abundance: once; j_gene: TRBJ1-2; CDR3aa: CASIEEAATGNGYTF; CDR3nt: TGTGCCAGCATCGAAGAGGCGGCGACAGGGAATGGCTACACCTTC
d_gene: NA; v_gene: TRBV15; abundance: NA; j_gene: TRBJ2-5; CDR3aa: CATSRERTQYF; CDR3nt: TGTGCCACCAGCAGAGAGAGGACCCAGTACTTC
d_gene: NA; v_gene: TRBV5-4; abundance: once; j_gene: TRBJ2-7; CDR3aa: CASSLGQAGDEQYF; CDR3nt: TGTGCCAGCAGCTTGGGACAGGCGGGGGACGAGCAGTACTTC
d_gene: NA; v_gene: TRBV7-3; abundance: NA; j_gene: TRBJ1-3; CDR3aa: CASSLTAGPFSSGNTIYF; CDR3nt: TGTGCCAGCAGCTTAACGGCAGGGCCGTTTAGCTCTGGAAACACCATATATTTT
d_gene: NA; v_gene: TRBV6-6; abundance: once; j_gene: TRBJ1-2; CDR3aa: CASRRGYGYTF; CDR3nt: TGTGCCAGCAGGAGAGGGTATGGCTACACCTTC
d_gene: NA; v_gene: TRBV5-6; abundance: NA; j_gene: TRBJ2-1; CDR3aa: CASSLANEQFF; CDR3nt: TGTGCCAGCAGCTTAGCGAATGAGCAGTTCTTC
d_gene: NA; v_gene: TRBV7-2; abundance: NA; j_gene: TRBJ1-4; CDR3aa: CASSPGQRFEKLFF; CDR3nt: TGTGCCAGCAGCCCCGGACAGAGATTTGAAAAACTGTTTTTT
d_gene: TRBD2; v_gene: TRBV18; abundance: few; j_gene: TRBJ2-1; CDR3aa: CASSPPAGGNYNEQFF; CDR3nt: TGTGCCAGCTCACCACCAGCGGGAGGGAACTACAATGAGCAGTTCTTC
d_gene: TRBD1; v_gene: TRBV6-5; abundance: NA; j_gene: TRBJ1-1; CDR3aa: CASRRDSEAFF; CDR3nt: TGTGCCAGCAGGCGGGACAGTGAAGCTTTCTTT
d_gene: TRBD1; v_gene: TRBV28; abundance: NA; j_gene: TRBJ1-1; CDR3aa: CASRPFTGGGTEAFF; CDR3nt: TGTGCCAGCCGTCCCTTTACAGGGGGCGGGACTGAAGCTTTCTTT